This TCR beta chain was documented in a study of response to subunit inactivated influenza vaccine. Whole-study results and caveats: Authors suggested each seasonal influenza vaccination recruits few new T cells.

On this clonotype: Its target is not known.

Germline CDR1 SGHRS, CDR2 YFSETQ. V lost 4 bases and J 2 bases, leaving 19 bases between the germline ends. The CDR3 length is 17 residues. TCRdb re-analysed the RT-PCR reads in MiXCR, keeping a single row per CDR3 protein. The sample lists 290,000 or so distinct CDR3 sequences; approximately 21% were seen once. This chain connects TRBV5-1 to TRBJ2-1; no clear D. This sequence was found in a man aged 50 to 69 who received an inactivated influenza vaccine. The sample was PBMCs from blood, taken less than 22 months after vaccination. For the CDR3, the DNA is TGCGCCAGCAGCCGAACGTTGTTTCGGCGGACCTACAATGAGCAGTTCTTC. Translating it yields CASSRTLFRRTYNEQFF.